This T cell receptor beta chain was identified in a study of CXCR3-negative and CXCR3-positive naive CD8 T cells. Note on this clonotype: Its antigen is not known.

Study findings and constraints: TRB CDR3 hydrophobicity was greater in CXCR3-positive naive cells than in CXCR3-negative naive cells.

UMI-tagged TRB cDNA libraries were built via 5' RACE. TCRdb reanalyzed the 5' RACE reads and collapses them to one entry per CDR3 protein, without DNA. This table lists about 150,000 distinct CDR3 sequences. The CDR3 contains 18 residues. CDR1 is LGHNA, CDR2 YSLEER, per germline. This clonotype was obtained from a human donor in good health. Some clones in this sample may be carry-over from other donors' samples. This chain connects TRBV4-3 to TRBJ2-1; absent DNA, TCRdb's TRBD1 call cannot be checked. Material: naive CXCR3+ CD8+ T cells from blood. Noted subset: CD45RO-CCR7+CD27+CD95- naive CD8+ T cells expressing CXCR3 (TNR3+). The CDR3 loop is CASSQDPSGGTGGNEQFF.